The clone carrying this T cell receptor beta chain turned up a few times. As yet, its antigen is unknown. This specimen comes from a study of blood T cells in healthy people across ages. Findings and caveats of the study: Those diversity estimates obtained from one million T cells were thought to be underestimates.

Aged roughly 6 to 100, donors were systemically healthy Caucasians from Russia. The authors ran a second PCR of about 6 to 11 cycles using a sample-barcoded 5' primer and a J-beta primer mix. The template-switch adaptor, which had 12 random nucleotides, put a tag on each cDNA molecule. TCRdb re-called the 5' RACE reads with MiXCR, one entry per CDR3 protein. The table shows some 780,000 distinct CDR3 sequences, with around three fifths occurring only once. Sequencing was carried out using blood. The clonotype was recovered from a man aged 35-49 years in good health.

CDR3 protein: CSVGGPRGNQETQYF. DNA of the CDR3: TGCAGCGTTGGGGGGCCTAGGGGGAACCAAGAGACCCAGTACTTC. This chain uses TRBV29-1 with TRBJ2-5; a possible D gene is TRBD1 (6 bases). Looked up from germline, CDR1 is SQVTM and CDR2 is ANQGSEA. Trimming stripped 4 bases from V and 0 bases from J, with 15 bases between. The CDR3 runs 15 residues.